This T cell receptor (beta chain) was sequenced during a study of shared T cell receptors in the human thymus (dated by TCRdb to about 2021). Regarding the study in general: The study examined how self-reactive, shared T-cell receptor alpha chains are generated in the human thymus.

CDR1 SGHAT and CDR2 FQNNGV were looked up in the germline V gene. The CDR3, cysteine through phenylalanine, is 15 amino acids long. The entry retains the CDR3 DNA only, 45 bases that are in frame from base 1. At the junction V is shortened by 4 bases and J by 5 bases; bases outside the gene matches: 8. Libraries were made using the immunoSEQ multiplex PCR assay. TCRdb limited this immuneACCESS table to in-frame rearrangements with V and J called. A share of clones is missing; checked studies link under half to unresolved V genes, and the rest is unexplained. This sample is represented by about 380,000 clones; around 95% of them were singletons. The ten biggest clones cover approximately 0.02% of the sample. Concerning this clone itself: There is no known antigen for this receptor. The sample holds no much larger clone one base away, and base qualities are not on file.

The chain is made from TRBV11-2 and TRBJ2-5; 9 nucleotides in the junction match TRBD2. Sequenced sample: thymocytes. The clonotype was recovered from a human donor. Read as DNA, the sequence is TGTGCCAGCAGCTCGCCTAGCGGGATATCGGAGACCCAGTACTTC. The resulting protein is CASSSPSGISETQYF.